These T cell receptor beta chains were read from a single sample in a study of blood T cells in healthy people across ages. TCRdb passed the 5' RACE reads through MiXCR, listing each CDR3 protein once. The data show hundreds of thousands of distinct CDR3 sequences, with around 42% seen just once and roughly a fifth held by the top ten. The sample consisted of blood. All receptors come from a man aged 55 to 70 in good health. The CDR3 runs from the conserved cysteine through the conserved F or W. The order of the fields is V gene, J gene, D gene, clone size, CDR3 DNA, CDR3 protein. A D gene is named only where the DNA matches it firmly. For some rows the clone size is stated as once, few or many, or as a class when expanded; others skip it.

TRBV20-1	TRBJ2-3	TRBD2	NA	TGCAGTGCCGGACCCAGCGGGGGACTCACAGATACGCAGTATTTT	CSAGPSGGLTDTQYF
TRBV12-3/TRBV12-4	TRBJ1-5	NA	NA	TGTGCCAGCAGTTTGAGGCTGAATAGCAATCAGCCCCAGCATTTT	CASSLRLNSNQPQHF
TRBV20-1	TRBJ2-1	NA	few	TGCAGTGCTAGAGAAAGGGGGGGGCCCAGTCATGAGCAGTTCTTC	CSARERGGPSHEQFF
TRBV29-1	TRBJ2-7	NA	few	TGCAGCGTTCAGATTGGGTCCCCCTACGAGCAGTACTTC	CSVQIGSPYEQYF
TRBV7-9	TRBJ2-7	NA	NA	TGTGCCAGCAGGCCAAGGAGCTCCTACGAGCAGTACTTC	CASRPRSSYEQYF
TRBV6-2/TRBV6-3	TRBJ2-1	NA	NA	TGTGCCAGCAGTGACGCGGCCGAGCAGTTCTTC	CASSDAAEQFF
TRBV7-2	TRBJ2-1	TRBD2	NA	TGTGCCAGCAGCTTGGGGGGGACTAGCGGGGGGCGCTCCTACAATGAGCAGTTCTTC	CASSLGGTSGGRSYNEQFF
TRBV28	TRBJ1-4	TRBD1	NA	TGTGCCAGCAGTCCCCCCGGACAGGGGGGGATTAATGAAAAACTGTTTTTT	CASSPPGQGGINEKLFF
TRBV15	TRBJ2-1	TRBD1	few	TGTGCCACCAGCAGACCACCGGGACAGGGAGACAATGAGCAGTTCTTC	CATSRPPGQGDNEQFF
TRBV7-2	TRBJ2-1	TRBD2	few	TGTGCCAGCAGCTCCAGCGGGGGGTTTTACAATGAGCAGTTCTTC	CASSSSGGFYNEQFF
TRBV15	TRBJ2-5	NA	NA	TGTGCCACCAGCAGAGAAAGCGTAGTAAACGGGGAGACCCAGTACTTC	CATSRESVVNGETQYF
TRBV29-1	TRBJ2-7	NA	NA	TGCAGCGTTGAAGCTCGGACAAATGTCGGCGAGCAGTACTTC	CSVEARTNVGEQYF
TRBV20-1	TRBJ1-1	NA	few	TGCAGTGCTTTTGGGCAAACTGAAGCTTTCTTT	CSAFGQTEAFF
TRBV7-9	TRBJ2-6	NA	NA	TGTGCCAGCAGCCGGGACGTAAGCTCTGGGGCCAACGTCCTGACTTTC	CASSRDVSSGANVLTF
TRBV7-9	TRBJ2-2	NA	NA	TGTGCCAGCAGCCCAAGGAGAGAGAACACCGGGGAGCTGTTTTTT	CASSPRRENTGELFF
TRBV20-1	TRBJ2-1	TRBD1	NA	TGCAGTGCTAGTCACAGGGGCTCCTACAATGAGCAGTTCTTC	CSASHRGSYNEQFF
TRBV4-3	TRBJ1-2	NA	few	TGCGCCAGCAGCCAAGATCTTCGGGGGGCGCGAGGCTACACCTTC	CASSQDLRGARGYTF
TRBV4-1	TRBJ1-5	NA	NA	TGCGCCAGCAGCCAAGGAACGGATGTGAGCAATCAGCCCCAGCATTTT	CASSQGTDVSNQPQHF
TRBV7-3	TRBJ2-5	NA	few	TGTGCCAGCAGCGTAACGTTAACTGAGACCCAGTACTTC	CASSVTLTETQYF
TRBV4-1	TRBJ2-7	NA	NA	TGCGCCAGCAGCCTAGCGGACAGTTCGAGCTCCTACGAGCAGTACTTC	CASSLADSSSSYEQYF
TRBV11-1	TRBJ2-3	NA	NA	TGTGCCAGCAGCTTAGCGGAGCAATACGGGACGCAGTATTTT	CASSLAEQYGTQYF
TRBV28	TRBJ1-2	NA	NA	TGTGCCAGCAGTTTATCCCGAGACGGCTACACCTTC	CASSLSRDGYTF
TRBV27	TRBJ2-7	NA	NA	TGTGCCAGCATGAAGGGGTACAATGAGCAGTACTTC	CASMKGYNEQYF
TRBV20-1	TRBJ2-1	TRBD2	NA	TGCAGTGCTATGAAGGACGGGGGGTTCTTCAATGAGCCGTTCTTC	CSAMKDGGFFNEPFF
TRBV11-2	TRBJ2-5	TRBD1	NA	TGTGCCAGCAGCTTAGGCAGACCCGACAGGGCCAGGCCCGTGGCCCAAGAGACCCAGTACTTC	CASSLGRPDRARPVAQETQYF
TRBV29-1	TRBJ2-1	TRBD2	NA	TGCAGCGCAGCGGGGGGTCCCTACAATGAGCAGTTCTTC	CSAAGGPYNEQFF
TRBV20-1	TRBJ2-5	NA	NA	TGCAGTGCTAAAGGTCGGGTCGGACGCCAAGAGACCCAGTACTTC	CSAKGRVGRQETQYF
TRBV20-1	TRBJ2-5	NA	NA	TGCAGTGCGCATAACCTTGGGGCAGGGAGAAAGGAGACCCAGTACTTC	CSAHNLGAGRKETQYF
TRBV7-9	TRBJ2-5	TRBD2	NA	TGTGCCAGCAGCTTTACGGGACTAAAAGAGACCCAGTACTTC	CASSFTGLKETQYF
TRBV5-6	TRBJ2-5	NA	few	TGTGCCAGCAGCAAGTCAACAGGGACGGAGGAGACCCAGTACTTC	CASSKSTGTEETQYF
TRBV20-1	TRBJ2-5	NA	NA	TGCAGTGCTAGAGATAAGCTAGTGGGAACCCCTGAGACCCAGTACTTC	CSARDKLVGTPETQYF
TRBV7-2	TRBJ1-4	NA	NA	TGTGCCAGCAGCGCCCGACCAGGCACTGGGAATGAAAAACTGTTTTTT	CASSARPGTGNEKLFF
TRBV20-1	TRBJ1-5	NA	few	TGCAGTGCTCGCTCCCGGGGGGCCGAGAGCAATCAGCCCCAGCATTTT	CSARSRGAESNQPQHF
TRBV7-6	TRBJ2-3	TRBD2	NA	TGTGCCAGCAGCTTGGCGAGGGAGGGGGATACGCAGTATTTT	CASSLAREGDTQYF
TRBV11-2	TRBJ2-3	NA	few	TGTGCCAGCTTGACGGGGTACACAGATACGCAGTATTTT	CASLTGYTDTQYF
TRBV4-3	TRBJ2-7	TRBD2	few	TGCGCCAGCAGCCAAGATCGAGCGGGGATCTCCTACGAGCAGTACTTC	CASSQDRAGISYEQYF
TRBV2	TRBJ2-1	TRBD2	NA	TGTGCCAGCCAGCGGGGGGGCTCCTACAATGAGCAGTTCTTC	CASQRGGSYNEQFF